The T cell receptor beta chain described here comes from a study of CD8 T cells in ankylosing spondylitis. Broader study findings: Both synovial fluid and blood in reactive arthritis had previously been reported to carry some motif variants. Made up of 7 to 9 highly homologous variants, a TCR beta motif appeared characteristic of ankylosing spondylitis blood.

Library preparation for TCR beta used quantitative 5'-RACE with molecular barcodes. Each CDR3 protein is one row after TCRdb ran MiXCR on the 5' RACE reads. The sample lists roughly 700,000 distinct CDR3 sequences; roughly 19% were seen once. Of note for this clonotype: The antigen is not known.

The clonotype originates from a male donor with ankylosing spondylitis. Material: blood, either unsorted or a sorted T cell fraction (not recorded which).

The CDR3 sequence is CASSLVRADEQFF. As DNA, the CDR3 is TGTGCCAGCAGCTTGGTCAGGGCAGATGAGCAGTTCTTC. This sequence joins TRBV11-2 and TRBJ2-1; D may be TRBD1 (5 bases). The CDR3 length is 13 residues. The germline CDR1 and CDR2 sequences are SGHAT and FQNNGV. The V and J ends lost 3 bases and 8 bases respectively, with 11 bases between them.